The T cell receptor (beta chain) described here comes from a study of cytomegalovirus exposure and HLA in healthy donors. Method: immunoSEQ multiplex PCR; TCRdb's copy keeps in-frame clones and lacks some. The table has some 110,000 clones, 80% to 90% seen once. CDR1 and CDR2 (germline): SGDLS, YYNGEE. There are 12 residues in the CDR3. V lost 0 bases to trimming and J lost 7 bases, with 7 bases between them. Study findings and constraints: Specificity of a few CMV-associated chains for CMV antigens was verified in vitro. Many donors carried some public TCRs, although rarity characterized most TCR sequences. First-cohort TCR clusters were later found to tend to co-occur in the roughly 130 validation repertoires.

The sample holds one count of this clone. Its cognate antigen is unknown. Sequenced: PBMCs. The receptor's source is a man aged 18-30 years in good health and CMV-seropositive. This chain connects TRBV9 to TRBJ2-5, with D tentatively TRBD2 (5 bases). DNA of the CDR3: TGTGCCAGCAGCGTAGAACGGGGGACCCAGTACTTC. It translates to CASSVERGTQYF.